The clone carrying this T cell receptor beta chain was picked up a small number of times. As yet, its antigen is unknown. The V end lost 5 bases, the J end lost 4 bases, and 20 bases lay between the germline ends. CDR3 size: 16 residues. CDR1 and CDR2 from the germline V gene are MGHDK and SYGVNS. The sample originates from a study of T cell responses to AZD1222 COVID-19 vaccine. Broader study findings: The donor cohort was predominantly white British with a female majority, and clonal diversity may have been underestimated. The study found Spike-specific TCR breadth and depth rose after two AZD1222 doses.

Repertoires were generated with immunoSEQ multiplex PCR, while TCRdb's copy carries only in-frame clones and drops some. The sample lists around 89,000 clones, roughly 93% occurring once. The rearrangement links TRBV25-1 to TRBJ1-2; tentative D call: TRBD1 (6 bases). This sequence was found in an adult in good health. The sample was peripheral blood, taken on day 0 of AZD1222 vaccination. This CDR3 is CASSPPGRGLSYGYTF. CDR3 coding DNA: TGTGCCAGCAGTCCCCCGGGCAGGGGTCTATCCTATGGCTACACCTTC.